A single sample is the source of the 9 T cell receptor beta chains below, sequenced in a study of T-cell reconstitution after alpha-beta-depleted transplantation in children. It was with unique molecular identifiers that the TCRbeta library was prepared. TCRdb ran MiXCR on the PCR reads and lists one entry per CDR3 protein. Of about 270,000 distinct CDR3 sequences listed, 9.9% are singletons. The sequences come from PBMCs from the stem cell graft donor, collected from the stem cell graft. Source of these receptors: a human donor who donated a stem cell graft to a child with SCID.

This clonotype was seen a few times. J is TRBJ2-1 and V is TRBV27, with 8 nucleotides matching TRBD1. The CDR3 covers 14 residues. CDR1 MNHEY and CDR2 SMNVEV come from the germline V gene (reference sequence). V dropped 3 bases and J dropped 8; count of bases not matched to a gene: 6. The CDR3, as DNA: TGTGCCAGCAGTTTTCCGGACAGGGCCTATGAGCAGTTCTTC. Its translation is CASSFPDRAYEQFF.

This clonotype showed up many times. The chain is built from TRBV14 and TRBJ2-4; D may be TRBD1 (5 bases). The CDR3 totals 17 residues. V lost 1 base to trimming and J lost 0 bases, with 13 bases between them. Germline CDR1 reads SGHDN; CDR2 reads FVKESK. CDR3 loop: CASSQARWGGAKNIQYF. The CDR3 bases are TGTGCCAGCAGCCAAGCGCGTTGGGGCGGAGCCAAAAACATTCAGTACTTC.

The chain links TRBV4-1 to TRBJ1-2; D unclear. Between the trimmed V and J ends, which lost 4 bases and 4 bases, there was a span of 16 bases. The germline V gene has CDR1 MGHRA and CDR2 YSYEKL. The CDR3 is made up of 15 amino acids. The CDR3 coding sequence is TGCGCCAGCAGCCCTACGGCCACAGAATCCTATGGCTACACCTTC. Translated: CASSPTATESYGYTF.

The sample holds a few counts of this clonotype. The rearrangement links TRBV20-1 to TRBJ1-4; 7 positions match TRBD1. Germline V lookup: CDR1 DFQATT, CDR2 SNEGSKA (reference sequence). V lost 4 bases and J lost 8; bases outside the gene matches: 7. This CDR3 contains 13 residues. The CDR3 DNA reads TGCAGTGCTACCCGGGACAGAGACGAAAAACTGTTTTTT. Protein product: CSATRDRDEKLFF.

V and J are TRBV12-3 or TRBV12-4 and TRBJ1-1, with TRBD1 as a possible D gene (5 bases). V lost 5 bases and J lost 4, with 11 bases in between. This CDR3 comprises 13 residues. Written as DNA, the CDR3 is TGTGCCAGCAGTCTCCTCAGGGTCACTGAAGCTTTCTTT. Its protein is CASSLLRVTEAFF.

The chain is built from TRBV6-5 and TRBJ1-1; possible D gene TRBD1, 6 bases. The germline CDR1 and CDR2 sequences are MNHEY and SVGAGI. The CDR3 is 14 residues long. The V end lost 7 bases, the J end lost 2 bases, and 14 bases lay between the germline ends. Written as DNA, the CDR3 is TGTGCCAGCACCTTCGGGGGGGCCAACACTGAAGCTTTCTTT. Amino acid sequence: CASTFGGANTEAFF.

This clonotype was seen only a few times. The rearrangement uses TRBV12-3 or TRBV12-4 and TRBJ2-1; D remains unclear. V was shortened by 1 base and J by 3 bases, with 16 bases between the two germline ends. The CDR3 is 17 residues long. In nucleotides, the CDR3 is TGTGCCAGCAGTTTAGGTCCCGCTGGGTATGACTACAATGAGCAGTTCTTC. This encodes CASSLGPAGYDYNEQFF.

CDR3 nucleotide sequence: TGTGCCAGCAGGCCCCGGGACAGCCACTACAATGAGCAGTTCTTC. Its protein is CASRPRDSHYNEQFF. This chain joins TRBV12-3 or TRBV12-4 and TRBJ2-1; 7 positions match TRBD1. V lost 6 bases, J lost 3 bases, and 8 bases stayed unmatched. This CDR3 region has 15 residues.

Only a few counts were recorded for this clonotype. The chain carries TRBV15 and TRBJ1-2; maybe TRBD1 (6 bases). The germline V gene has CDR1 LNHNV and CDR2 YYDKDF (reference sequence). The V and J ends lost 9 bases and 4 bases respectively, with 24 bases between them. The CDR3 has 16 residues. The DNA for the CDR3 is TGTGCCACAGGGAAACCTACAGGGACCGCCGGCTATGGCTACACCTTC. This encodes CATGKPTGTAGYGYTF. Full variable domain (rest looked up from reference TRBV15 and TRBJ1-2): DAMVIQNPRYQVTQFGKPVTLSCSQTLNHNVMYWYQQKSSQAPKLLFHYYDKDFNNEADTPDNFQSRRPNTSFCFLDIRSPGLGDTAMYLCATGKPTGTAGYGYTFGSGTRLTVV.